A single sample gave rise to the 20 T cell receptor beta chains below, sequenced in a study of blood T cell repertoires in COVID-19. The data were produced by immunoSEQ multiplex PCR, yet TCRdb's version contains in-frame clones alone and is incomplete. The data contain 95,000 to 150,000 clones, roughly 85% of them singletons. The source material was peripheral blood. These receptors were taken from a woman at least 80 years old with COVID-19, enrolled during active disease.

This clone was seen once. The chain couples TRBV7-9 to TRBJ2-5; no definite D call. Germline values: CDR1 SEHNR, CDR2 FQNEAQ (reference sequence). V was cut by 0 bases and J by 10 bases, with 12 bases left in between. This CDR3 has 13 residues. The CDR3 region has the DNA TGTGCCAGCAGCTTAGCTTCCCGGTCGGTCCAGTACTTC. Translated, it gives CASSLASRSVQYF. The full variable domain, in which reference TRBV7-9 and TRBJ2-5 provide the parts outside the CDR3, is DTGVSQNPRHKITKRGQNVTFRCDPISEHNRLYWYRQTLGQGPEFLTYFQNEAQLEKSRLLSDRFSAERPKGSFSTLEIQRTEQGDSAMYLCASSLASRSVQYFGPGTRLLVL.

CDR3 protein: CASSHQGAGTEAFF. The DNA for the CDR3 is TGTGCCAGCAGCCACCAGGGGGCAGGGACTGAAGCTTTCTTT. This chain connects TRBV7-3 to TRBJ1-1; 8 nucleotides line up with TRBD1. After removal of 5 bases from V and 5 bases from J, the junction contained 7 bases not matched to a gene. The CDR3 totals 14 residues. Germline values: CDR1 SGHTA, CDR2 FQGTGA.

The chain has TRBV18 and TRBJ2-1; maybe TRBD1 (5 bases). Germline CDR1 is KGHSH and CDR2 is LQKENI. The CDR3 covers 15 residues. Between the trimmed V and J ends, which lost 3 bases and 6 bases, there was a span of 15 bases. The CDR3 here is CASSPGAGSSNEQFF. The CDR3 DNA reads TGTGCCAGCTCACCTGGGGCTGGGTCTTCCAATGAGCAGTTCTTC. The complete variable domain, with remaining parts taken from reference TRBV18 and TRBJ2-1, reads NAGVMQNPRHLVRRRGQEARLRCSPMKGHSHVYWYRQLPEEGLKFMVYLQKENIIDESGMPKERFSAEFPKEGPSILRIQQVVRGDSAAYFCASSPGAGSSNEQFFGPGTRLTVL.

The chain has TRBV5-1 and TRBJ2-1; 8 nucleotides match TRBD2. Germline V gene lookup returns CDR1 SGHRS and CDR2 YFSETQ. The CDR3 has 12 amino acids. The junction had 2 bases not matched to a gene; V was cut back by 6 bases and J by 6 bases. The CDR3 loop reads CASNGGVNEQFF. DNA of the CDR3: TGCGCCAGCAACGGGGGGGTCAATGAGCAGTTCTTC. Using reference TRBV5-1 and TRBJ2-1 for the parts outside the CDR3, the full variable domain is KAGVTQTPRYLIKTRGQQVTLSCSPISGHRSVSWYQQTPGQGLQFLFEYFSETQRNKGNFPGRFSGRQFSNSRSEMNVSTLELGDSALYLCASNGGVNEQFFGPGTRLTVL.

The V call is TRBV2, the J call TRBJ1-5, with D possibly being TRBD1 (6 bases). V lost 6 bases and J 11 bases, leaving 23 bases between the germline ends. Germline CDR1 SNHLY, CDR2 FYNNEI. The CDR3 totals 15 residues. This CDR3 reads CASRVEPGGPLSQHF. The CDR3 DNA reads TGTGCCAGCAGAGTTGAGCCCGGGGGGCCCTTGTCCCAGCATTTT.

This sequence joins TRBV7-8 and TRBJ2-1; 8 bases fit TRBD2. Germline V gene sequence: CDR1 SGHVS, CDR2 FQNEAQ. The trim removed 0 bases at V and 9 bases at J, leaving 7 bases unmatched. CDR3 size: 15 residues. The CDR3 here is CASSLADGRAGEQFF. DNA for the CDR3: TGTGCCAGCAGCTTAGCGGACGGGAGGGCCGGTGAGCAGTTCTTC.

V gene TRBV7-2 combines with J gene TRBJ1-1, with a tentative D call TRBD1 (6 bases). Germline V gene data show CDR1 as SGHTA and CDR2 as FQGNSA. CDR3 size: 17 residues. The V end lost 5 bases, the J end lost 1 base, and 20 bases lay between the germline ends. CDR3 loop: CASSPKIGGGRNTEAFF. CDR3 sequence (DNA): TGTGCCAGCAGCCCCAAGATCGGCGGGGGCAGGAACACTGAAGCTTTCTTT.

The table lists this clone with a count of one. The chain carries TRBV28 and TRBJ2-7, with 8 bases fitting TRBD1. Germline CDR1 and CDR2: MDHEN and SYDVKM. Trimming cost V 5 bases and J 0 bases; bases outside gene matches: 3. The length of the CDR3 is 14 residues. This CDR3 reads CASSPTGGSYEQYF. The CDR3 DNA is TGTGCCAGCAGTCCAACAGGGGGCTCCTACGAGCAGTACTTC.

The rearrangement links TRBV6-5 to TRBJ2-2, with 7 bases matching TRBD1. The CDR3 contains 14 residues. CDR1 is MNHEY, CDR2 SVGAGI, per germline. The junction had 1 base not matched to a gene; V was cut back by 2 bases and J by 4 bases. The CDR3 sequence: CASSYPGGTGELFF. CDR3 nucleotides: TGTGCCAGCAGTTACCCAGGGGGCACCGGGGAGCTGTTTTTT.

This clone was recorded at least ten times. The V gene is TRBV28, the J gene TRBJ1-2; no definite D call. V dropped 6 bases and J dropped 8 bases, with 16 bases sitting between them. The germline V gene has CDR1 MDHEN and CDR2 SYDVKM. This CDR3 comprises 13 residues. Written as DNA, the CDR3 is TGTGCCAGCAGAAAGGCTGTCGAGCGAGGCTACACCTTC. The encoded protein is CASRKAVERGYTF.

The chain is built from TRBV6-2 or TRBV6-3 and TRBJ2-7; D not resolved. The germline V gene has CDR1 MNHEY and CDR2 SVGEGT. The CDR3 is 14 amino acids. V gave up 7 bases and J gave up 4 bases, with 17 bases separating them. The CDR3 loop is CASTPLLGRYEQYF. Here the CDR3 DNA reads TGTGCCAGCACCCCCCTCCTGGGCAGATACGAGCAGTACTTC.

This sequence joins TRBV5-1 and TRBJ2-1; perhaps TRBD1 as D (5 bases). Trimming took 2 bases from V and 5 from J, leaving 14 bases between them. Per germline, CDR1 SGHRS and CDR2 YFSETQ. The CDR3 consists of 15 residues. CDR3 amino acids: CASSFSFQGNNEQFF. The CDR3 DNA follows: TGCGCCAGCAGCTTTTCTTTCCAGGGCAACAATGAGCAGTTCTTC.

The V and J genes are TRBV2 and TRBJ1-1; D is unclear. Germline V lookup: CDR1 SNHLY, CDR2 FYNNEI. Trimming removed 0 bases at V and 6 bases at J, with 8 bases between. The length of the CDR3 is 13 residues. CDR3 amino acids: CASSEARSAEAFF. The CDR3 DNA is TGTGCCAGCAGTGAAGCGCGAAGCGCTGAAGCTTTCTTT.

In its sample, this clone was seen once. The J gene is TRBJ2-1, the V gene TRBV9; 10 nucleotides match TRBD2. Germline CDR1 SGDLS, CDR2 YYNGEE. The trim removed 0 bases at V and 6 bases at J, leaving 9 bases unmatched. The CDR3 covers 17 residues. The CDR3 region has the DNA TGTGCCAGCAGCGTAGGGCTAGCGGGAGTGTCCCCCAATGAGCAGTTCTTC. It specifies CASSVGLAGVSPNEQFF.

The chain couples TRBV27 to TRBJ1-1; perhaps TRBD1 as D (5 bases). The germline V gene has CDR1 MNHEY and CDR2 SMNVEV (reference sequence). Trimming removed 6 bases from V and 7 bases from J, with 21 bases in between. CDR3 length equals 15 residues. CDR3: CASRIVAQGLSEAFF. In nucleotides, the CDR3 is TGTGCCAGCAGGATCGTTGCCCAGGGATTAAGTGAAGCTTTCTTT.

The genes are TRBV4-1 and TRBJ2-7; a possible D gene is TRBD2 (5 bases). The CDR3 runs to 15 residues. Germline V gene sequence: CDR1 MGHRA, CDR2 YSYEKL. Trimming removed 2 bases at V and 3 bases at J, with 14 bases between. The CDR3 coding sequence is TGCGCCAGCAGCCAATCGGGAACGGCGGGCTACGAGCAGTACTTC. Translating gives CASSQSGTAGYEQYF.

The chain is built from TRBV28 and TRBJ2-1; D unresolved. CDR3 length: 14 amino acids. The germline V gene encodes CDR1 MDHEN and CDR2 SYDVKM. Trimming left V 1 base short and J 7 bases short, with 11 bases between. The CDR3 spells CASSLLGSVNEQFF. CDR3 nucleotide sequence: TGTGCCAGCAGTTTATTGGGCTCGGTAAATGAGCAGTTCTTC.

V is TRBV19 and J is TRBJ2-5; TRBD1 might be the D (7 bases). The ends were cut back, 7 bases at V and 3 bases at J, with 12 bases in the middle. Germline values: CDR1 LNHDA, CDR2 SQIVND (reference sequence). CDR3 length: 13 amino acids. This CDR3 is CASTGDRKETQYF. Here the CDR3 DNA reads TGTGCCAGTACGGGGGACAGAAAAGAGACCCAGTACTTC.

The count of this clone is one. The chain combines TRBV6-6 with TRBJ1-2, with 7 bases that match TRBD1. V dropped 2 bases and J dropped 0; count of bases not matched to a gene: 6. The CDR3 totals 16 residues. The germline V gene has CDR1 MNHNY and CDR2 SVGAGI (reference sequence). The CDR3 DNA is TGTGCCAGCAGTTACGGGACAGCCCCTCCTAACTATGGCTACACCTTC. Its translation: CASSYGTAPPNYGYTF.

This clone has a handful of counts. The rearrangement links TRBV3-1 (or the pseudogene TRBV3-2) to TRBJ1-2; D remains unclear. CDR1 LGHDT and CDR2 YNNKEL come from the germline V gene (reference sequence). The CDR3 has 15 residues. V was trimmed by 1 base and J by 0 bases, leaving 9 bases between them. CDR3 nucleotides: TGTGCCAGCAGCCAAGGCGGGTTGACTAACTATGGCTACACCTTC. This translates into CASSQGGLTNYGYTF.